This T cell receptor (beta chain) was retrieved from a study of T cells in localized non-small cell lung cancer. The CDR3 is made up of 16 amino acids. V was clipped by 3 bases and J by 4 bases, with 18 bases between them. The germline CDR1 and CDR2 sequences are KGHSH and LQKENI. Sequencing used immunoSEQ multiplex PCR; TCRdb keeps in-frame clones, though not all of them. This repertoire shows about 4,000 clones, approximately 40% found once; its top ten account for roughly 5.7%. The material sequenced was lung tumor tissue, taken before any cancer treatment. The V call is TRBV18, the J call TRBJ1-2, with a weak D call TRBD1 (6 bases). The clonotype originates from a woman aged 35 to 69 with stage I lung adenocarcinoma. CDR3 residues: CASSPGGGGGVYGYTF. The CDR3 DNA follows: TGTGCCAGCTCACCGGGAGGGGGTGGCGGAGTCTATGGCTACACCTTC.